Reported below is one T cell receptor (beta chain). Its antigen is not yet known. The input lacks base qualities; no much larger clone sits a single base away. The sample belongs to a study of control samples from healthy donors and cancer patients (TCRdb year 2020). Based on the germline V gene (reference sequence), the CDR1 and CDR2 sequences are SGHKS and YYEKEE. From cysteine to phenylalanine, the CDR3 is 13 amino acids long. CDR3 DNA is the only sequence kept; it has 39 bases, read in frame from the first base. V is shortened by 4 bases, J by 0 bases, and the region joining them spans 6 bases. The protocol used for the library was the immunoSEQ multiplex PCR assay. TCRdb stores this immuneACCESS table with in-frame sequences only. Part of the clones is absent; in the studies checked, under half of the shortfall reflects unresolved V genes, and no reason is known for the rest. The sample has 90,000 or so clones on record, roughly 89% of them singletons. The ten largest clones add up to 7.5% to 9% of the sample.

The V and J genes are TRBV5-5 and TRBJ2-3; the D segment cannot be called with confidence. The TCR comes from a woman aged 55-75 years in good health. The material sequenced was blood. The CDR3 amino acid sequence is: CASSTYSTDTQYF. DNA sequence: TGTGCCAGCAGCACGTACAGCACAGATACGCAGTATTTT.